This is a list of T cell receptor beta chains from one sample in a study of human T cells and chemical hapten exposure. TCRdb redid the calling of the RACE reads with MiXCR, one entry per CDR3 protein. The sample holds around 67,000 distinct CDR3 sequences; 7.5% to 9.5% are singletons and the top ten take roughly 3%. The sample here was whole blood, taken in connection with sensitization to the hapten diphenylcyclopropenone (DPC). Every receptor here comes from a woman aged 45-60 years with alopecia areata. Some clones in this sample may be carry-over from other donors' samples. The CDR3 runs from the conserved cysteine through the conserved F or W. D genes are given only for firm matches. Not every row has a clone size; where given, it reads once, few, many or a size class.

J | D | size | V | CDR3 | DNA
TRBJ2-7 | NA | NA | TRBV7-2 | CASSFLGTPYEQYF | TGTGCCAGCAGCTTCCTCGGGACACCCTACGAGCAGTACTTC
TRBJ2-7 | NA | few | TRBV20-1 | CSAGSRAAGYEQYF | TGCAGTGCTGGGTCCCGGGCCGCGGGCTACGAGCAGTACTTC
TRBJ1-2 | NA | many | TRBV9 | CASSVDEGYAYGYTF | TGTGCCAGCAGCGTAGATGAGGGGTACGCCTATGGCTACACCTTC
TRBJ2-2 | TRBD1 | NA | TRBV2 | CASSERGPNTGELFF | TGTGCCAGCAGTGAAAGGGGGCCGAACACCGGGGAGCTGTTTTTT
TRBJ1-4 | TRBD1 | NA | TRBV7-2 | CASSAQGASGELFF | TGTGCCAGCAGCGCACAGGGGGCAAGTGGGGAACTGTTTTTT
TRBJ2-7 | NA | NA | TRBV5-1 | CASSLTGGYEQYF | TGCGCCAGCAGCTTGACCGGGGGCTACGAGCAGTACTTC
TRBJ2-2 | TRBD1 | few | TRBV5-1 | CASEKGGNGGELFF | TGCGCCAGCGAAAAAGGGGGCAACGGCGGGGAGCTGTTTTTT
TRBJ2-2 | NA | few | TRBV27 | CASSPVHTGELFF | TGTGCCAGCAGCCCCGTTCACACCGGGGAGCTGTTTTTT
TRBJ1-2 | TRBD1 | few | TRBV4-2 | CASSQDGTGQGYTF | TGTGCCAGCAGCCAAGACGGGACAGGGCAGGGCTACACCTTC
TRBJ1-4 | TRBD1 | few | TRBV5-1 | CASSPTDRGPNEKLFF | TGCGCCAGCAGCCCGACCGACAGGGGACCAAATGAAAAACTGTTTTTT
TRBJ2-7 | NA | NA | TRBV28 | CASRGTPSAEQYF | TGTGCCAGCCGAGGGACCCCGAGCGCCGAGCAGTACTTC
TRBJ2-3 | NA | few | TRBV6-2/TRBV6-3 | CASSYRDLSDTQYF | TGTGCCAGCAGTTACAGGGACCTATCAGATACGCAGTATTTT
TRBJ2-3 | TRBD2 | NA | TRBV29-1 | CSAPGLVADTQYF | TGCAGCGCGCCGGGACTAGTGGCAGATACGCAGTATTTT
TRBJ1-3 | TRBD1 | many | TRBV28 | CASSLTFQGETGNTIYF | TGTGCCAGCAGTTTAACGTTCCAGGGGGAAACTGGAAACACCATATATTTT
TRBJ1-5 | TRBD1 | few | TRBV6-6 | CASSYSWTGTSNQPQHF | TGTGCCAGCAGTTACTCCTGGACAGGGACGAGCAATCAGCCCCAGCATTTT
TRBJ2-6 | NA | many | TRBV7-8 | CASSLTAGANVLTF | TGTGCCAGCAGCTTAACCGCTGGGGCCAACGTCCTGACTTTC
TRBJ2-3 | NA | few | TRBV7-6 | CASSPRLGDTQYF | TGTGCCAGCAGCCCCAGGCTTGGGGATACGCAGTATTTT
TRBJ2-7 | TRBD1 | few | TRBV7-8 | CASSLGQRVGEQYF | TGTGCCAGCAGTTTGGGACAGAGAGTGGGCGAGCAGTACTTC
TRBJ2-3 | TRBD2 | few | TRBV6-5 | CASSFLAGASTDTQYF | TGTGCCAGCAGTTTTCTAGCGGGGGCCAGCACAGATACGCAGTATTTT
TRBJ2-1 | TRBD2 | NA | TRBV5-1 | CASSWTSGTYNEQFF | TGCGCCAGCAGCTGGACTAGCGGTACCTACAATGAGCAGTTCTTC
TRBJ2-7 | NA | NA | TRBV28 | CASIPETAPSYEQYF | TGTGCCAGCATCCCCGAGACTGCTCCCTCCTACGAGCAGTACTTC
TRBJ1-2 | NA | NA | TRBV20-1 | CSAKDRNYGYTF | TGCAGTGCAAAAGACAGAAACTATGGCTACACCTTC
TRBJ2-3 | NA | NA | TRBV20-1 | CSARDWDLSSTDTQYF | TGCAGTGCTAGAGACTGGGACCTCTCTAGCACAGATACGCAGTATTTT
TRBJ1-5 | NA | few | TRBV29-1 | CSVEENSNQPQHF | TGCAGCGTTGAGGAGAATAGCAATCAGCCCCAGCATTTT
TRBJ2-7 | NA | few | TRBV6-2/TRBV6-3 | CASSYLSGEFEQYF | TGTGCCAGCAGTTATCTGTCAGGGGAGTTCGAGCAGTACTTC
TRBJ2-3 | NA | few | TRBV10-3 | CAISESRQGPTDTQYF | TGTGCCATCAGTGAGTCGAGGCAGGGTCCCACAGATACGCAGTATTTT
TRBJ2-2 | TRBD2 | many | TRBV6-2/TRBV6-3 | CASRRLAGALGGAGELFF | TGTGCCAGCAGGCGACTAGCGGGAGCTCTTGGTGGGGCCGGGGAGCTGTTTTTT
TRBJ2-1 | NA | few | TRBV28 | CASSFINRDLHNEQFF | TGTGCCAGCAGTTTCATAAATCGGGACCTCCACAATGAGCAGTTCTTC
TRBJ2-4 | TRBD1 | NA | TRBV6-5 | CASSYLTGSQNIQYF | TGTGCCAGCAGTTATCTGACAGGGTCGCAAAACATTCAGTACTTC
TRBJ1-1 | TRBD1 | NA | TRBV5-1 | CASSLGTEFSVTEAFF | TGCGCCAGCAGCTTAGGGACAGAGTTTTCCGTCACTGAAGCTTTCTTT
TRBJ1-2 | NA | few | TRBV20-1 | CSAREREQNYGYTF | TGCAGTGCCAGAGAAAGGGAACAGAACTATGGCTACACCTTC
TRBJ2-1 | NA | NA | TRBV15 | CATSREAALGEQFF | TGTGCCACCAGCAGAGAGGCAGCGCTGGGTGAGCAGTTCTTC
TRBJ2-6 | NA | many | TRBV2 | CASSRRGSGANVLTF | TGTGCCAGCAGTCGAAGGGGCTCTGGGGCCAACGTCCTGACTTTC
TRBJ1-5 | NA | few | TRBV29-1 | CSVVWGNQPQHF | TGCAGCGTTGTATGGGGCAATCAGCCCCAGCATTTT
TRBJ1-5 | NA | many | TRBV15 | CATAAGSGNQPQHF | TGTGCCACCGCTGCAGGGTCTGGGAATCAGCCCCAGCATTTT
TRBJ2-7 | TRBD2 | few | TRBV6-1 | CASSGFTWTSGEYEQYF | TGTGCCAGCAGTGGGTTTACCTGGACTAGCGGGGAATACGAGCAGTACTTC
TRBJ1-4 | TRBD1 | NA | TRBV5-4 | CASSVVGQATNEKLFF | TGTGCCAGCAGCGTGGTCGGACAGGCAACTAATGAAAAACTGTTTTTT
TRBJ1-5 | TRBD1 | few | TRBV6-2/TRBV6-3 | CASRRTGDNQPQHF | TGTGCCAGCAGGCGGACAGGGGACAATCAGCCCCAGCATTTT
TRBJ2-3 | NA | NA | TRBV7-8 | CASSQPRGAQYF | TGTGCCAGCAGCCAACCCCGCGGGGCGCAGTATTTT
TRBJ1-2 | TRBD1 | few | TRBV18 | CASSRSGTDYGYTF | TGTGCCAGCTCACGATCTGGGACAGACTATGGCTACACCTTC
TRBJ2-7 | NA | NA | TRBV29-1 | CSVPYGENSYEQYF | TGCAGCGTTCCCTACGGAGAGAACTCATACGAGCAGTACTTC
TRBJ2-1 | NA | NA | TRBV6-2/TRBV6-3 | CASRSGGTNNEQFF | TGTGCCAGCAGATCGGGCGGGACAAACAATGAGCAGTTCTTC
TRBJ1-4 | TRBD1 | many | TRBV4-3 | CASSPQDRATNEKLFF | TGCGCCAGCAGCCCACAAGACAGGGCAACTAATGAAAAACTGTTTTTT
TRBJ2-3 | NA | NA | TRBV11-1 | CASSFAGTSTDTQYF | TGTGCCAGCAGTTTCGCCGGGACTAGCACAGATACGCAGTATTTT
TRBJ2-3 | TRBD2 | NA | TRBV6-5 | CASPSGGANYKDTQYF | TGTGCCTCTCCAAGCGGGGGGGCCAATTACAAAGATACGCAGTATTTT
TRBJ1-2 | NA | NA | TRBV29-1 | CSVWTATNYGYTF | TGCAGCGTTTGGACTGCTACTAACTATGGCTACACCTTC
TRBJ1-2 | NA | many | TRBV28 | CASRGGIYGYTF | TGTGCCAGCAGGGGGGGCATCTATGGCTACACCTTC
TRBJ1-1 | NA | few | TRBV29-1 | CSATGGTEAFF | TGCAGCGCTACGGGTGGCACTGAAGCTTTCTTT
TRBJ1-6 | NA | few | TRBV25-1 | CASSGWEGSSYNSPLHF | TGTGCCAGCAGTGGTTGGGAGGGGAGCTCCTATAATTCACCCCTCCACTTT
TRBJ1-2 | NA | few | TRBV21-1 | CASSKRDKTGNYGYTF | TGTGCCAGCAGCAAAAGGGACAAAACAGGGAACTATGGCTACACCTTC
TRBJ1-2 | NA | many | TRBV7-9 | CASTGGGFYGYTF | TGTGCCAGCACCGGGGGGGGCTTCTATGGCTACACCTTC